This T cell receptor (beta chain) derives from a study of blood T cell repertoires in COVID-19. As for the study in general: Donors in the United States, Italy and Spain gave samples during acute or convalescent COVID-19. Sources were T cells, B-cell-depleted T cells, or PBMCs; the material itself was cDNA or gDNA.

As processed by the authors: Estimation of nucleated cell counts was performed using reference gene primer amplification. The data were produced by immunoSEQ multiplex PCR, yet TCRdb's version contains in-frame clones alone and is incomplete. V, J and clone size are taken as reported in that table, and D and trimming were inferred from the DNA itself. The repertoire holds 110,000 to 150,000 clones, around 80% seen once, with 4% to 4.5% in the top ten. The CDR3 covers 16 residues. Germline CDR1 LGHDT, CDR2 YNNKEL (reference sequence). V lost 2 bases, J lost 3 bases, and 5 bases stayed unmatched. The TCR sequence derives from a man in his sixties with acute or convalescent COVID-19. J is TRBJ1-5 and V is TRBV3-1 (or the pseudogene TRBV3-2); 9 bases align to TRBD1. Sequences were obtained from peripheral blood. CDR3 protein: CASSQTGGAFNQPQHF. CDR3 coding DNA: TGTGCCAGCAGCCAAACAGGGGGCGCATTCAATCAGCCCCAGCATTTT.